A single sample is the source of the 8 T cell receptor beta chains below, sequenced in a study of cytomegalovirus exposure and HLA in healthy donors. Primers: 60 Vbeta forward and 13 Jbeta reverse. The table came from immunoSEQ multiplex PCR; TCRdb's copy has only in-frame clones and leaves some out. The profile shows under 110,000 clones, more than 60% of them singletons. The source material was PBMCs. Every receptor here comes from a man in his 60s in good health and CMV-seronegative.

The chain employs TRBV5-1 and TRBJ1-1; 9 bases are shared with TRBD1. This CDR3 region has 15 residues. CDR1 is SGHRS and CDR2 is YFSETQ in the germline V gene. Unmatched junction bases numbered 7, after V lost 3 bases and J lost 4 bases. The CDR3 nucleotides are TGCGCCAGCAGCTCACAGGGGGCAGGGAGCACTGAAGCTTTCTTT. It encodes CASSSQGAGSTEAFF.

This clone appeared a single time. CDR3 nucleotides: TGTGCCAGCAGTGAACGGGACAGGGGGCCGCTAAACTATGGCTACACCTTC. Translation gives CASSERDRGPLNYGYTF. This sequence joins TRBV6-4 and TRBJ1-2; 12 nucleotides align to TRBD1. CDR3 size: 17 residues. V lost 3 bases, J lost 2 bases, and 7 bases stayed unmatched. Germline CDR1 and CDR2: MRHNA and SNTAGT.

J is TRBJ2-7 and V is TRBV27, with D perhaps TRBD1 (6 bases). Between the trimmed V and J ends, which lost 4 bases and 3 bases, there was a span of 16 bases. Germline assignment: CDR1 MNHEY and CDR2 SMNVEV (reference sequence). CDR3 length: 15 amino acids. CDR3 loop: CASSSKILQGYEQYF. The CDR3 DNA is TGTGCCAGCAGTTCAAAGATATTACAGGGCTACGAGCAGTACTTC.

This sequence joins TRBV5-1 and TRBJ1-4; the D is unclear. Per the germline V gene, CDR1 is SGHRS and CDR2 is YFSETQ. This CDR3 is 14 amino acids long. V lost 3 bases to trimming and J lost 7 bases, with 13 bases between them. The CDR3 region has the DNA TGCGCCAGCAGCTCCTACGGGGTGGGTGAAAAACTGTTTTTT. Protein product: CASSSYGVGEKLFF.

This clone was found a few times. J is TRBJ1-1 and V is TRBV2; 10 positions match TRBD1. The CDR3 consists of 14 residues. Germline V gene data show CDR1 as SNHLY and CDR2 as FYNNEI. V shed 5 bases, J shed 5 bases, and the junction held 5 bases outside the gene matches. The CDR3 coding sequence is TGTGCCAGCAGTACAAGACAGGGGGCGACTGAAGCTTTCTTT. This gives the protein CASSTRQGATEAFF.

The CDR3 region is CASSQTLAGVNEQFF. The CDR3 DNA follows: TGTGCCAGCAGCCAAACACTAGCGGGGGTCAATGAGCAGTTCTTC. This chain uses TRBV7-9 with TRBJ2-1, with 11 bases fitting TRBD2. V shed 5 bases, J shed 6 bases, and the junction held 6 bases outside the gene matches. This CDR3 is 15 amino acids long. The V gene's germline CDR1 is SEHNR and CDR2 FQNEAQ (reference sequence).

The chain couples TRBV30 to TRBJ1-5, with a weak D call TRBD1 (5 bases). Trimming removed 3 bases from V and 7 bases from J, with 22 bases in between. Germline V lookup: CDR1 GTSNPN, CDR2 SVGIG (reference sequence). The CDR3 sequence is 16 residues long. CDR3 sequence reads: CAWSAGGAGSGQPQHF. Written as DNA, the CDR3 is TGTGCCTGGAGCGCCGGTGGGGCCGGGTCAGGGCAGCCCCAGCATTTT.

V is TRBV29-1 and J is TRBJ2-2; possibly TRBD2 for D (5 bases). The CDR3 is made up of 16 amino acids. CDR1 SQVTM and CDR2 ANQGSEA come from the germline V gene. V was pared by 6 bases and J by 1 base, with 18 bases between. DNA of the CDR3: TGCAGCGTCCATCCCCCCGGACTGCTGAACACCGGGGAGCTGTTTTTT. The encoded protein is CSVHPPGLLNTGELFF.